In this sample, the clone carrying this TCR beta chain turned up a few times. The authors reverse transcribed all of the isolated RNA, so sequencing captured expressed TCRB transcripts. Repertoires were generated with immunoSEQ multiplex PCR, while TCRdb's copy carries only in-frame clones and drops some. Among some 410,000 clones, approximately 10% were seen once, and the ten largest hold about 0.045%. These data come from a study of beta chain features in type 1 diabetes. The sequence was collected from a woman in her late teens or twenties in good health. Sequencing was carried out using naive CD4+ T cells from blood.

The CDR3 region has the DNA TGTGCCAGCAGCTGGGGGAACTCAGGGGCCAACGTCCTGACTTTC. It translates to CASSWGNSGANVLTF. This sequence joins TRBV5-8 and TRBJ2-6; the D call may be TRBD1 or TRBD2 (5 bases each). The CDR3 has 15 residues. The V end was cut by 3 bases, the J end by 4 bases, with 11 bases between. Germline lookup yields CDR1 SGHTS and CDR2 YDEGEE.